This T cell receptor (beta chain) was captured in a study of technical replicates of blood from four donors. This CDR3 is built from 15 residues. From germline, CDR1 is MRHNA and CDR2 SNTAGT. Trimming took 2 bases from V and 6 from J; bases not matched to a gene: 2. Profiled with immunoSEQ multiplex PCR; TCRdb holds only in-frame clones, not every one. Of about 72,000 clones listed, 95% to 96% were seen once; the top ten hold more than 0.2%. A single count supports this clone. This receptor was taken from a human donor in good health. The rearrangement links TRBV6-4 to TRBJ2-1, with 12 bases lining up with TRBD1. The sequencing sample was made of T cells isolated from PBMCs. As DNA, the CDR3 is TGTGCCAGCAGTGACGGGACAGGGGGCGTCAATGAGCAGTTCTTC. This gives the protein CASSDGTGGVNEQFF.